The clone carrying this T cell receptor (beta chain) occurred a few times. Its antigen is unidentified. The sample belongs to a study of T cells after yellow fever vaccination. General observations from the study: It was a small share of clonotypes that appeared in both CD4 and CD8 compartments. Once the booster was given, most primary-vaccination clones reappeared, at approximately 97% for CD4 and more than 85% for CD8.

By 5'RACE template switching, TCR cDNA was produced, with a universal primer site and UMIs added in the process. TCRdb reprocessed the 5' RACE reads via MiXCR and lists one record per CDR3 protein. Here the sample spans roughly 300,000 distinct CDR3 sequences, 8.1% being singletons. The specimen was PBMCs, collected around 45 days after the first yellow fever vaccination. This TCR was sampled from a man aged 18 to 30 who received the YFV17D yellow fever vaccine.

The CDR3 reads CASSVAGGDSPLHF. Here the CDR3 DNA reads TGTGCCAGCAGCGTAGCAGGGGGTGATTCACCCCTCCACTTT. The chain is built from TRBV9 and TRBJ1-6; TRBD1 agrees at 7 bases. Germline-derived CDR1 and CDR2 are SGDLS and YYNGEE. The V and J ends lost 0 bases and 8 bases, in that order; junction bases with no gene match: 2. This CDR3 region has 14 residues.